These 27 T cell receptor beta chains came from one sample sequenced in a study of blood T cells in healthy people across ages. A second PCR of 7 to 11 cycles used a sample-barcoded 5' primer and a J-beta primer mix. TCRdb reanalysed the 5' RACE reads using MiXCR and keeps one entry per CDR3 protein. The sample records 1.5 million to 2 million distinct CDR3 sequences, approximately 30% being singletons. The sample was blood. The receptors here all came from a woman aged 30 to 39 in good health.

This rearrangement joins TRBV5-1 to TRBJ2-7; D uncertain. The CDR3 sequence is 15 residues long. From germline, CDR1 is SGHRS and CDR2 YFSETQ. Trimming removed 1 base at V and 7 bases at J, with 18 bases between. CDR3 sequence (DNA): TGCGCCAGCAGCTTGAGGCTAGATGTGTACAATGAGCAGTACTTC. This gives the protein CASSLRLDVYNEQYF.

V usage is TRBV7-2 and J usage is TRBJ2-1, with D possibly matching TRBD1 (6 bases). The V and J ends lost 5 bases and 1 base respectively, with 15 bases between them. The CDR3 is made up of 16 amino acids. From germline, CDR1 is SGHTA and CDR2 FQGNSA. The CDR3 loop is CASSRTPGASYNEQFF. CDR3 coding DNA: TGTGCCAGCAGCAGGACCCCAGGGGCATCCTACAATGAGCAGTTCTTC. The variable domain in full, with the rest retrieved from reference TRBV7-2 and TRBJ2-1, is GAGVSQSPSNKVTEKGKDVELRCDPISGHTALYWYRQSLGQGLEFLIYFQGNSAPDKSGLPSDRFSAERTGGSVSTLTIQRTQQEDSAVYLCASSRTPGASYNEQFFGPGTRLTVL.

To note about this clonotype: The final CDR3 position lacks the conserved phenylalanine or tryptophan, pointing to a likely read error. The chain carries TRBV11-2 and TRBJ2-1; 7 bases line up with TRBD1. CDR1 SGHAT and CDR2 FQNNGV come from the germline V gene. The CDR3 consists of 18 residues. The J segment lost 3 bases and the V segment lost 1 base, leaving 12 bases of the junction unmatched. The CDR3 protein is CASSLGHKTGSSYNEQFS. CDR3 nucleotide sequence: TGTGCCAGCAGCTTAGGCCACAAGACAGGGTCCAGCTACAATGAGCAGTTCTCC.

This clonotype came up a few times. The rearrangement joins TRBV4-1 to TRBJ2-5; 9 bases agree with TRBD2. The CDR3 runs 16 residues. Germline V gives CDR1 MGHRA, CDR2 YSYEKL. The trim removed 4 bases at V and 2 bases at J, leaving 8 bases unmatched. Written as DNA, the CDR3 is TGCGCCAGCAGCCCTGCTTGGCTAGCGGGGCAAGAGACCCAGTACTTC. This sequence encodes CASSPAWLAGQETQYF.

This rearrangement joins TRBV9 to TRBJ1-4; 8 bases fit TRBD1. J was trimmed by 7 bases and V by 4 bases; bases with no gene match: 9. Looked up from germline, CDR1 is SGDLS and CDR2 is YYNGEE. This CDR3 region has 15 residues. The CDR3 region is CASSPEAGGGEKLFF. DNA for the CDR3: TGTGCCAGCAGCCCCGAGGCAGGGGGCGGTGAAAAACTGTTTTTT.

This clonotype was seen a handful of times. This chain links TRBV12-3 or TRBV12-4 with TRBJ1-2; no firm D call. Trimming took off 5 bases at V and 4 bases at J, with 20 bases between the two ends. The CDR3 runs 16 residues. CDR3 coding DNA: TGTGCCAGCAGTCAGATTCCCCCTCCGTCAATCTATGGCTACACCTTC. It translates to CASSQIPPPSIYGYTF.

This clonotype was recorded many times. The V and J genes are TRBV6-6 and TRBJ2-4; D assignment may be TRBD1 or TRBD2 (5 bases each). The closer fit of TRBJ2-7 to the DNA end suggests the J call may be wrong. This CDR3 has 13 residues. From germline, CDR1 is MNHNY and CDR2 SVGAGI (reference sequence). The chain's CDR3 is CASSYTGQSEQYF. The DNA for the CDR3 is TGTGCCAGCAGTTACACGGGGCAGAGCGAGCAGTACTTC.

The J gene is TRBJ2-7, the V gene TRBV5-5; D gene unclear. Germline values: CDR1 SGHKS, CDR2 YYEKEE (reference sequence). CDR3 length: 16 amino acids. The germline V and J ends were trimmed by 4 bases and 0 bases, with 17 bases remaining between them. Here the CDR3 DNA reads TGTGCCAGCAGCCGAGATAGGACCGCGAGCTCCTACGAGCAGTACTTC. Protein: CASSRDRTASSYEQYF.

This clonotype was recorded many times. The V gene is TRBV11-1, the J gene TRBJ2-3, with 10 bases that match TRBD2. Looked up from germline, CDR1 is SGHAT and CDR2 is FQDESV (reference sequence). V lost 5 bases to trimming and J lost 2 bases; unmatched junction nucleotides: 7. The CDR3 spans 16 residues. For the CDR3, the DNA is TGTGCCAGCAGCCAACGACTAGCGGGTATCACAGATACGCAGTATTTT. Translating it yields CASSQRLAGITDTQYF.

This clonotype appeared many times. The CDR3 DNA reads as TGTGCCAGCAGCCGACAGCGAGACTATGGCTACACCTTC. Translated: CASSRQRDYGYTF. The rearrangement joins TRBV12-3 or TRBV12-4 to TRBJ1-2; tentative D call: TRBD1 (5 bases). Trimming removed 6 bases from V and 3 bases from J, with 11 bases in between. CDR3 length: 13 residues.

In the case of this clonotype: A read error may be the cause here, since a much bigger clone is one base away. The V and J genes are TRBV5-6 and TRBJ2-5; 7 nucleotides align to TRBD1. Germline V gene data show CDR1 as SGHDT and CDR2 as YYEEEE. With V trimmed by 2 bases and J by 11 bases, 15 bases remained unmatched. The CDR3 runs to 15 residues. The CDR3 sequence: CASSLLRTGAYGQYF. The CDR3 bases are TGTGCCAGCAGCTTATTAAGGACAGGCGCCTACGGGCAGTACTTC.

This clonotype was detected ten times or more. The chain combines TRBV20-1 with TRBJ1-2; D may be TRBD1 (5 bases). V lost 5 bases and J lost 6, with 13 bases in between. There are 12 residues in the CDR3. The V gene's germline CDR1 is DFQATT and CDR2 SNEGSKA (reference sequence). CDR3 loop: CSAPFGADGYTF. CDR3 nucleotides: TGCAGTGCTCCGTTCGGGGCGGATGGCTACACCTTC.

Comments on this clonotype: This may stem from a read error, because a much larger clone lies one nucleotide away. This chain links TRBV6-5 with TRBJ2-4, with 10 bases that match TRBD1. The DNA end is more similar to TRBJ2-5, so the J call may be wrong. CDR1 MNHEY and CDR2 SVGAGI come from the germline V gene. This CDR3 contains 15 residues. The CDR3 region is CASSFDRGLQGTQYF. In DNA, the CDR3 is TGTGCCAGCAGTTTTGACAGGGGGCTACAAGGGACCCAGTACTTC.

This clonotype was seen a few times. V is TRBV29-1 and J is TRBJ1-2; 7 bases match TRBD1. The germline V gene encodes CDR1 SQVTM and CDR2 ANQGSEA. There are 11 residues in the CDR3. With V trimmed by 5 bases and J by 7 bases, 4 bases remained unmatched. CDR3 bases: TGCAGCGTTATGACAGGGAGTGGCTACACCTTC. It specifies CSVMTGSGYTF.

The chain is built from TRBV29-1 and TRBJ2-1; 8 bases map to TRBD2. Germline loops: CDR1 SQVTM, CDR2 ANQGSEA. CDR3 length: 15 residues. The J segment lost 4 bases and the V segment lost 5 bases, leaving 10 bases of the junction unmatched. CDR3 protein: CSVREGRAPYNEQFF. CDR3 nucleotides: TGCAGCGTTCGGGAGGGGAGGGCCCCATACAATGAGCAGTTCTTC.

This clonotype has just a few counts. This chain links TRBV2 with TRBJ2-7; no reliable D call. CDR1 and CDR2 from the germline V gene are SNHLY and FYNNEI. The CDR3 loop spans 14 amino acids. Trimming left V 1 base short and J 5 bases short, with 12 bases between. The CDR3 nucleotides are TGTGCCAGCAGTGAAGAGGTGGGATTCCACGAGCAGTACTTC. This translates into CASSEEVGFHEQYF.

Comment on this clonotype: A much larger clonotype is one base distant, so this may be a read error. The chain combines TRBV4-1 with TRBJ2-5; 8 nucleotides agree with TRBD1. The CDR3 contains 14 residues. Looked up from germline, CDR1 is MGHRA and CDR2 is YSYEKL. The CDR3 nucleotides are TGCGCCGGCAGCCTACGGACAGGGCAAGAGACCCAGTACTTC. This sequence encodes CAGSLRTGQETQYF.

This clonotype was picked up a small number of times. V gene TRBV12-3 or TRBV12-4 combines with J gene TRBJ2-1; D might be TRBD1 (5 bases). The V end lost 3 bases, the J end lost 11 bases, and 11 bases lay between the germline ends. The CDR3 is 12 residues long. In nucleotides, the CDR3 is TGTGCCAGCAGTTTGGGGCGGATAAAGCAGTTCTTC. Residues: CASSLGRIKQFF.

This clonotype was detected only a few times. The rearrangement uses TRBV4-1 and TRBJ2-3, with TRBD2 matching over 7 bases. Trimming removed 3 bases from V and 3 bases from J; junction bases left unmatched: 12. Germline-derived CDR1 and CDR2 are MGHRA and YSYEKL. This CDR3 has 17 residues. The CDR3 nucleotides are TGCGCCAGCAGCCACGCCCGCGGCGCGGGAGTAACAGATACGCAGTATTTT. Protein sequence: CASSHARGAGVTDTQYF.

This clonotype was seen only once. The chain uses TRBV7-2 and TRBJ2-1, with D perhaps matching TRBD1 or TRBD2 (5 bases each). Germline CDR1 reads SGHTA; CDR2 reads FQGNSA. The CDR3 sequence is 16 residues long. Trimming removed 1 base at V and 0 bases at J, with 10 bases between. CDR3 nucleotides: TGTGCCAGCAGCTTAGGGGGGACCACCTCCTACAATGAGCAGTTCTTC. As protein: CASSLGGTTSYNEQFF.

A word on this clonotype: With a much larger clone just one base away, this may be a read error. This chain links TRBV11-2 with TRBJ2-7; D remains ambiguous. V lost 3 bases and J 4 bases, leaving 16 bases between the germline ends. The germline V gene encodes CDR1 SGHAT and CDR2 FQNNGV. The CDR3 has 15 residues. The CDR3 sequence is CASSFMPLDNYEQYF. The CDR3 bases are TGTGCCAGCAGCTTTATGCCCCTCGACAATTACGAGCAGTACTTC. The complete variable domain, with remaining parts taken from reference TRBV11-2 and TRBJ2-7, reads EAGVAQSPRYKIIEKRQSVAFWCNPISGHATLYWYQQILGQGPKLLIQFQNNGVVDDSQLPKDRFSAERLKGVDSTLKIQPAKLEDSAVYLCASSFMPLDNYEQYFGPGTRLTVT.

The rearrangement uses TRBV7-9 and TRBJ2-7; D unclear. CDR3 length equals 12 residues. Looked up from germline, CDR1 is SEHNR and CDR2 is FQNEAQ (reference sequence). Trimming pared 8 bases from V and 3 bases from J, leaving 11 bases between. CDR3 sequence: CASGQQRYEQYF. For the CDR3, the DNA is TGTGCCAGCGGGCAGCAACGCTACGAGCAGTACTTC.

This clonotype was seen a handful of times. V and J are TRBV10-3 and TRBJ1-1; 9 nucleotides match TRBD1. Germline CDR1 ENHRY, CDR2 SYGVKD. The CDR3 extends over 13 amino acids. With 11 bases clipped from V and 13 bases from J, the junction kept 17 bases outside the gene matches. The CDR3 loop reads CAGSGTGTQKVFF. The CDR3 nucleotides are TGTGCCGGCTCCGGGACAGGGACTCAGAAGGTTTTCTTT.

This rearrangement joins TRBV4-3 to TRBJ2-1, with D perhaps TRBD2 (7 bases). Trimming took 4 bases from V and 7 from J, leaving 23 bases between them. The CDR3 contains 17 residues. Germline CDR1 LGHNA, CDR2 YSLEER. The CDR3 loop reads CASSLHRGGGEVNEQFF. The CDR3 DNA reads as TGCGCCAGCAGCCTCCATAGAGGGGGGGGGGAGGTTAATGAGCAGTTCTTC.

This clonotype was observed a few times. V is TRBV20-1 and J is TRBJ1-6, with D perhaps matching TRBD1 (6 bases). Germline V lookup: CDR1 DFQATT, CDR2 SNEGSKA (reference sequence). The CDR3 is 15 amino acids. Trimming removed 1 base from V and 7 bases from J, with 14 bases in between. The CDR3 region is CSARVRGAGNSPLHF. CDR3 bases: TGCAGTGCTAGAGTCCGGGGGGCAGGAAATTCACCCCTCCACTTT.

Ten or more counts support this clonotype. V is TRBV7-2 and J is TRBJ2-7; 9 bases map to TRBD1. The CDR3 sequence is 16 residues long. Germline assignment: CDR1 SGHTA and CDR2 FQGNSA. Losses at the gene ends were 5 bases for V and 4 bases for J; bases not matched to a gene: 12. CDR3 nucleotide sequence: TGTGCCAGCAGCGGGGGACCGGGACAGGGATTTTACGAGCAGTACTTC. This gives the protein CASSGGPGQGFYEQYF.

This clonotype was counted ten times or more. CDR3 DNA sequence: TGTGCCACCAGCAGAGATCCCGGCGTCGGAGAGCAGTACTTC. Translated, it gives CATSRDPGVGEQYF. The chain recombines TRBV15 with TRBJ2-7; D not resolved. Germline values: CDR1 LNHNV, CDR2 YYDKDF (reference sequence). Between the trimmed V and J ends, which lost 0 bases and 7 bases, there was a span of 13 bases. The CDR3 covers 14 residues.